Sequencing of this TCR beta chain was carried out in a study of radiation and T cells in renal cell carcinoma. Study at large: Nephrectomy followed 15 Gy stereotactic body radiation by 4 weeks. Study-level findings and limits: Top tumor clonotypes rose in blood 2 weeks post-radiation, then contracted. Without pretreatment biopsies, baseline tumor clonotype presence was undetermined.

Details on this clone: What it binds is not known.

Time point specified: baseline pretreatment blood. Treatment noted: 15 Gy SBRT to primary tumor, nephrectomy 4 weeks later. The patient's renal cell carcinoma had clear cell pathology. Sequencing used immunoSEQ multiplex PCR; TCRdb keeps in-frame clones, though not all of them. The sample lists about 140,000 clones, roughly 85% seen once, with roughly 25% in the top ten. The CDR3 length is 13 residues. The V gene's germline CDR1 is ENHRY and CDR2 SYGVKD. The V end was cut by 4 bases, the J end by 3 bases, with 9 bases between. This chain joins TRBV10-3 and TRBJ1-2, with a possible D match to TRBD1 (5 bases). The sequenced sample was blood, obtained from a patient whose treatment included radiotherapy and nephrectomy. The TCR originated in a woman aged 45 to 65 with renal cell carcinoma. CDR3 nucleotides: TGTGCCATCAGTGGTGGGGGAGACTATGGCTACACCTTC. Its translation is CAISGGGDYGYTF.